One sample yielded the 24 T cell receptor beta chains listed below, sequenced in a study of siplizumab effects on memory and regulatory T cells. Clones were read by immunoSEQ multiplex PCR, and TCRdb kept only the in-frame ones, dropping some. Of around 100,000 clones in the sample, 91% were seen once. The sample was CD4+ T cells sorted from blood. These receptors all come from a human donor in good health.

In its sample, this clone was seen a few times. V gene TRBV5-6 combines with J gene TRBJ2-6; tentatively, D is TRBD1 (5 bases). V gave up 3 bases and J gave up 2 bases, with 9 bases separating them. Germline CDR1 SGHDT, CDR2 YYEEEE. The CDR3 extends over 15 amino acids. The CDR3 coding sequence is TGTGCCAGCAGCTCAACAGGCACTGGGGCCAACGTCCTGACTTTC. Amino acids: CASSSTGTGANVLTF.

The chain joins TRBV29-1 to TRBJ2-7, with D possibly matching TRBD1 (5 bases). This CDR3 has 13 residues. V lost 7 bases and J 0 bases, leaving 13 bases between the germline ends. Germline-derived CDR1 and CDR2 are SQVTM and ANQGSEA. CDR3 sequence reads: CSGRQSGSYEQYF. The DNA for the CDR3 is TGCAGCGGCCGACAGAGTGGCTCCTACGAGCAGTACTTC.

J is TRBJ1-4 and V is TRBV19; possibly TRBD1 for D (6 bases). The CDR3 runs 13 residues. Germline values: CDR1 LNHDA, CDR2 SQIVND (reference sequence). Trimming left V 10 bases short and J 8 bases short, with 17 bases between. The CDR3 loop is CATRQEINEKLFF. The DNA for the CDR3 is TGTGCCACGAGACAGGAAATAAACGAAAAACTGTTTTTT.

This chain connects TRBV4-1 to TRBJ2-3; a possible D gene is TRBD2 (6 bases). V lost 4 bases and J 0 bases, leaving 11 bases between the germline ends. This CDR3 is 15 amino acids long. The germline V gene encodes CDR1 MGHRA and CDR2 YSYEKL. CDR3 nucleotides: TGCGCCAGCAGCCCCGCTCTAGCGAGCACAGATACGCAGTATTTT. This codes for CASSPALASTDTQYF.

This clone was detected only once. CDR3 in amino acids: CASKRGTGYSNQPQHF. The CDR3 DNA reads as TGTGCCAGCAAAAGGGGTACGGGATATAGCAATCAGCCCCAGCATTTT. The V and J genes are TRBV27 and TRBJ1-5; maybe TRBD1 (5 bases). Germline CDR1 MNHEY, CDR2 SMNVEV (reference sequence). V gave up 7 bases and J gave up 0 bases, with 16 bases separating them. CDR3 length: 16 amino acids.

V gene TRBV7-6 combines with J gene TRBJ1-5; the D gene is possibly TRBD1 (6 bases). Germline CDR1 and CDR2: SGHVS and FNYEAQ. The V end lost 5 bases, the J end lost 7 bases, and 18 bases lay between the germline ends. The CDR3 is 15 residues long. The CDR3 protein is CASSLTPGVGQPQHF. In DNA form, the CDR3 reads TGTGCCAGCAGCCTTACCCCAGGGGTAGGGCAGCCCCAGCATTTT.

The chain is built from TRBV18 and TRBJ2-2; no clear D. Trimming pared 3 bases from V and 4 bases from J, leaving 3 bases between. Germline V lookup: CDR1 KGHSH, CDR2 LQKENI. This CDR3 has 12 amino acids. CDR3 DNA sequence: TGTGCCAGCTCACCGAGCACCGGGGAGCTGTTTTTT. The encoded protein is CASSPSTGELFF.

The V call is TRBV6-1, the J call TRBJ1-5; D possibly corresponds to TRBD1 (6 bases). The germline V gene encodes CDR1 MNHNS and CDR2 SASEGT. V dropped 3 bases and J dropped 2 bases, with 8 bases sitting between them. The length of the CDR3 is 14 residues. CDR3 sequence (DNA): TGTGCCAGCAGTGATCGACAGGGCAATCAGCCCCAGCATTTT. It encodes CASSDRQGNQPQHF.

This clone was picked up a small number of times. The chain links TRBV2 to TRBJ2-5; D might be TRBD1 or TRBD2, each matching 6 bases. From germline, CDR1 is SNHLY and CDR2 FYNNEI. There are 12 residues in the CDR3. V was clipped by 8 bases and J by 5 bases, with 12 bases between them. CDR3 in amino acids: CASLRGRETQYF. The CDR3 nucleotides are TGTGCCAGCTTGAGGGGGAGGGAGACCCAGTACTTC.

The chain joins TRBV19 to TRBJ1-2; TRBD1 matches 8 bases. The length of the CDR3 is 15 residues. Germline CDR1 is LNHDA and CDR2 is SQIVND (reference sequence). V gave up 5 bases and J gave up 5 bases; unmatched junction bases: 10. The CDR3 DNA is TGTGCCAGTAGTTCTTCTCGGACAGGGATATATGGCTACACCTTC. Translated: CASSSSRTGIYGYTF.

The CDR3 is CASSPGDSQQQYF. The CDR3, as DNA: TGTGCCAGCAGCCCGGGGGACTCTCAGCAGCAGTACTTC. The rearrangement joins TRBV7-6 to TRBJ2-7; TRBD2 is a possible D gene (6 bases). The CDR3 contains 13 residues. V was trimmed by 5 bases and J by 8 bases, leaving 16 bases between them. CDR1 SGHVS and CDR2 FNYEAQ come from the germline V gene.

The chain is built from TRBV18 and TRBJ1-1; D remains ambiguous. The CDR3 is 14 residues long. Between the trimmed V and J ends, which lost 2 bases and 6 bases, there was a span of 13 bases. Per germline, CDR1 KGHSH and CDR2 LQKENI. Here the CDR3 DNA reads TGTGCCAGCTCACCATATAGTGGGTTTTCTGAAGCTTTCTTT. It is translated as CASSPYSGFSEAFF.

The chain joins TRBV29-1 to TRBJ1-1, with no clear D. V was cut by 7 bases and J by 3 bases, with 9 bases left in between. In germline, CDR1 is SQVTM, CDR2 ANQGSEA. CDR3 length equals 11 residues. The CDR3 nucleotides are TGCAGCGGGGTGCAGGACACTGAAGCTTTCTTT. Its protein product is CSGVQDTEAFF.

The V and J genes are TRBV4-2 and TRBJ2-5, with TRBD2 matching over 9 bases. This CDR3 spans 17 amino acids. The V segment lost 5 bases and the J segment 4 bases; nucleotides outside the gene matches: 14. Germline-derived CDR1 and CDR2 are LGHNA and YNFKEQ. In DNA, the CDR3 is TGTGCCAGCAGCGGAACCCTGGGGGGACTAGCAGGAGAGACCCAGTACTTC. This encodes CASSGTLGGLAGETQYF.

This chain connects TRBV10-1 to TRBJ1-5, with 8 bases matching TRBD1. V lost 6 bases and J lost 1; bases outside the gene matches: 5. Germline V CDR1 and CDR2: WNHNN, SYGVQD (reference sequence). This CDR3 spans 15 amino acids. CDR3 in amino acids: CASRDRDESNQPQHF. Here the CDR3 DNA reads TGCGCCAGCAGGGACAGGGACGAGAGCAATCAGCCCCAGCATTTT.

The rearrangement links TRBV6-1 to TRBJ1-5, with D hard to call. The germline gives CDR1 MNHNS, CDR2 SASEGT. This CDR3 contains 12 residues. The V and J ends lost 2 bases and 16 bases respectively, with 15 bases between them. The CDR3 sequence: CASSERGMEDHF. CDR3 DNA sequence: TGTGCCAGCAGTGAACGGGGAATGGAGGACCATTTT.

In DNA, the CDR3 is TGCGCCAGCAGCCAAGACAGACTTCTTAATCAGCCCCAGCATTTT. Amino acids: CASSQDRLLNQPQHF. The rearrangement links TRBV4-1 to TRBJ1-5; D is undetermined. This CDR3 has 15 amino acids. CDR1 MGHRA and CDR2 YSYEKL come from the germline V gene. V lost 0 bases and J lost 4, with 10 bases in between.

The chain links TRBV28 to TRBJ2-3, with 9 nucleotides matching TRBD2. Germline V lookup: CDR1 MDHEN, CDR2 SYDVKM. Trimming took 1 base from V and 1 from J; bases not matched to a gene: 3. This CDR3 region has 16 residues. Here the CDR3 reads CASSLSWTSGTDTQYF. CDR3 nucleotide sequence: TGTGCCAGCAGTTTATCGTGGACTAGCGGCACAGATACGCAGTATTTT.

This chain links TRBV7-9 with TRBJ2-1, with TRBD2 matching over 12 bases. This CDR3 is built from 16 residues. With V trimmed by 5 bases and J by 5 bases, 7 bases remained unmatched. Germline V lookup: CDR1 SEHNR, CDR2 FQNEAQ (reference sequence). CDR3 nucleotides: TGTGCCAGCAGCCCAACTAGCGGGGGGACCCACAATGAGCAGTTCTTC. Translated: CASSPTSGGTHNEQFF. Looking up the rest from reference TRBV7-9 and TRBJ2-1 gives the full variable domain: DTGVSQNPRHKITKRGQNVTFRCDPISEHNRLYWYRQTLGQGPEFLTYFQNEAQLEKSRLLSDRFSAERPKGSFSTLEIQRTEQGDSAMYLCASSPTSGGTHNEQFFGPGTRLTVL.

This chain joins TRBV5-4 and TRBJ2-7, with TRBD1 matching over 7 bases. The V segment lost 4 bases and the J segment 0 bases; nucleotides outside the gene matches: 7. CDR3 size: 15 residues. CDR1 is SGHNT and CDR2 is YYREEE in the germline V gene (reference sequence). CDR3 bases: TGTGCCAGCAGCGGACCAGACAGGGCCTCCTACGAGCAGTACTTC. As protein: CASSGPDRASYEQYF.

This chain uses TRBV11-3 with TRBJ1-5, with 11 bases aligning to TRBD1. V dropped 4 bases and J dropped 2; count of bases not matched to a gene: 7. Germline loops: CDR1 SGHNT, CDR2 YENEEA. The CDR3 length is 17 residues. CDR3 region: CASSWEGQGARNQPQHF. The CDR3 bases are TGTGCCAGCAGCTGGGAAGGACAGGGGGCACGCAATCAGCCCCAGCATTTT. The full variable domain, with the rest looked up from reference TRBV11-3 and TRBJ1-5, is EAGVVQSPRYKIIEKKQPVAFWCNPISGHNTLYWYLQNLGQGPELLIRYENEEAVDDSQLPKDRFSAERLKGVDSTLKIQPAELGDSAVYLCASSWEGQGARNQPQHFGDGTRLSIL.

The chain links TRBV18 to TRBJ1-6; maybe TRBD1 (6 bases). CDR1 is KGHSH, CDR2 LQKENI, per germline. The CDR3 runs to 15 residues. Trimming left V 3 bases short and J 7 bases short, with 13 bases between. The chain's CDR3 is CASSPTARGNSPLHF. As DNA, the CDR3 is TGTGCCAGCTCACCTACCGCCAGGGGAAATTCACCCCTCCACTTT.

The CDR3 is CASSIPFRGRDEQYF. CDR3 in DNA: TGTGCCAGCAGCATCCCATTCAGGGGTAGGGACGAGCAGTACTTC. The chain uses TRBV11-2 and TRBJ2-7; tentatively, D is TRBD1 (6 bases). Trimming removed 5 bases at V and 5 bases at J, with 19 bases between. Germline V CDR1 and CDR2: SGHAT, FQNNGV. The CDR3 length is 15 residues.

This CDR3 is CASSFEDPWGRNTEAFF. The CDR3, as DNA: TGTGCCAGCAGTTTTGAGGACCCTTGGGGGAGGAACACTGAAGCTTTCTTT. This chain joins TRBV28 and TRBJ1-1, with D possibly TRBD1 on 5 matching bases. The CDR3 totals 17 residues. Trimming stripped 3 bases from V and 1 base from J, with 18 bases between. Germline V lookup: CDR1 MDHEN, CDR2 SYDVKM.